This TCR beta chain comes out of a study of OX40 agonist ivuxolimab in advanced cancers. On the study more broadly: Antecedent anti-PD-1, anti-PD-L1 or anti-CTLA-4 therapy was permissible, with roughly 40% having received some. Partial responses were achieved by three patients, of whom one had hepatocellular carcinoma and two had cutaneous melanoma. Study results and caveats: Clones of CD4+ and CD8+ blood T cells grew by week 6 at doses of 0.1 to 3.0 mg/kg. Expanded clones were, on average, more numerous among CD8+ T cells than CD4+.

The method was immunoSEQ multiplex PCR; TCRdb's version includes in-frame clones alone and lacks a portion of them. The sample has tens of thousands of clones, about nine tenths seen once. The ends lost 3 bases at V and 6 bases at J; junction bases unmatched: 12. The CDR3 sequence is 17 residues long. Germline V gene lookup returns CDR1 LNHDA and CDR2 SQIVND (reference sequence). This clone was found once. Its target is not known. Sequenced here: CD4+ or CD8+ T cells sorted from blood, sampled in a trial of the OX40 agonist ivuxolimab. This chain links TRBV19 with TRBJ2-1, with TRBD2 matching over 9 bases. The origin of this receptor is an adult with an advanced solid tumor such as melanoma, head and neck, liver or kidney cancer. As DNA, the CDR3 is TGTGCCAGTAGTATTACCCTTTTAAGCGGGAGGTCCAATGAGCAGTTCTTC. This encodes CASSITLLSGRSNEQFF.